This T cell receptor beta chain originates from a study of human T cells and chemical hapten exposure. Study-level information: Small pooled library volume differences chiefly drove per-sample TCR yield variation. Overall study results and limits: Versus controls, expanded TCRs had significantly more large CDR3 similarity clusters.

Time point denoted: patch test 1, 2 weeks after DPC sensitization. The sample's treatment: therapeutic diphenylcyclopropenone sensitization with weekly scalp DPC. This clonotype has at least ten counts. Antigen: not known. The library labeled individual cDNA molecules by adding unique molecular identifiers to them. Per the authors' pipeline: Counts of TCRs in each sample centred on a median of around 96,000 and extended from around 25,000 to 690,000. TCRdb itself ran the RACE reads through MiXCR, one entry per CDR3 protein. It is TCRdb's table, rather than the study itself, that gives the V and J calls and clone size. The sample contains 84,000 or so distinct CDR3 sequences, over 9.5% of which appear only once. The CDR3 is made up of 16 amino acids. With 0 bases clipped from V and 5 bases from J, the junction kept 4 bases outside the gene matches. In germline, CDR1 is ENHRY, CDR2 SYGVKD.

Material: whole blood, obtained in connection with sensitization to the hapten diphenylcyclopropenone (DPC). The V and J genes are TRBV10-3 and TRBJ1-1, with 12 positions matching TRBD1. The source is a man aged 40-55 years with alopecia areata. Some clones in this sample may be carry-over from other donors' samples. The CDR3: CAISESGTGGFTEAFF. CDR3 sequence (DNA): TGTGCCATCAGTGAGTCCGGGACAGGGGGCTTTACTGAAGCTTTCTTT.